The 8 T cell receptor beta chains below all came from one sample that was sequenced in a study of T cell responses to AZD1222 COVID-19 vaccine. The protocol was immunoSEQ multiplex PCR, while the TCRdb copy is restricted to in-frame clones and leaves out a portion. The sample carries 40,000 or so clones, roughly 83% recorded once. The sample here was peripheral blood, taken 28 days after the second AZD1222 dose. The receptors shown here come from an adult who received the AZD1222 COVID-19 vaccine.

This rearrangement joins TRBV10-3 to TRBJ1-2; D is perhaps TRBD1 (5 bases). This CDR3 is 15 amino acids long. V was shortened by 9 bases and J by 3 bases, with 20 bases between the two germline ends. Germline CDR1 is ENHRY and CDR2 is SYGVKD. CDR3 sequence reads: CAMAPGPTSDYGYTF. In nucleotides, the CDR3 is TGTGCCATGGCCCCGGGGCCGACATCTGACTATGGCTACACCTTC.

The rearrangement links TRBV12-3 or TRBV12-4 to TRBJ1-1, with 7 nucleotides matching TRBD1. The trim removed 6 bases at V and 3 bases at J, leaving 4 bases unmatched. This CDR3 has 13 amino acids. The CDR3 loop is CASSVGGYTEAFF. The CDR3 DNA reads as TGTGCCAGCAGCGTAGGGGGCTACACTGAAGCTTTCTTT.

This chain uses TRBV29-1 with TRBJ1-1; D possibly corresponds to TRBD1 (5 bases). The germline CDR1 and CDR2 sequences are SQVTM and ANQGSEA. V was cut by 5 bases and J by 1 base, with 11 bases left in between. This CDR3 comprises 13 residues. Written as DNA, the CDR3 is TGCAGCGTTACGATTACAGGGAACACTGAAGCTTTCTTT. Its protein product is CSVTITGNTEAFF.

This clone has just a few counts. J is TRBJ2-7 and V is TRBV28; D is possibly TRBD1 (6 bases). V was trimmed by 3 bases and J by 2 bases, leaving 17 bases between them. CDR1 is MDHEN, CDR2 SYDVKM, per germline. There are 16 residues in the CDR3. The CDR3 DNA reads TGTGCCAGCAGTTTGGATACAGGGAGATTGGCCTACGAGCAGTACTTC. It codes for CASSLDTGRLAYEQYF. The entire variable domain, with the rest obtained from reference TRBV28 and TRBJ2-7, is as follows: DVKVTQSSRYLVKRTGEKVFLECVQDMDHENMFWYRQDPGLGLRLIYFSYDVKMKEKGDIPEGYSVSREKKERFSLILESASTNQTSMYLCASSLDTGRLAYEQYFGPGTRLTVT.

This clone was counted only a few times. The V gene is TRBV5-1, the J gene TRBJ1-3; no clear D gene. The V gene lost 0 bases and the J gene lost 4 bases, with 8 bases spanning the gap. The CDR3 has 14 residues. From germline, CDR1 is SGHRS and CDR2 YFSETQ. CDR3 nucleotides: TGCGCCAGCAGCTTGGAGGGCTTCGGAAACACCATATATTTT. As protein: CASSLEGFGNTIYF.

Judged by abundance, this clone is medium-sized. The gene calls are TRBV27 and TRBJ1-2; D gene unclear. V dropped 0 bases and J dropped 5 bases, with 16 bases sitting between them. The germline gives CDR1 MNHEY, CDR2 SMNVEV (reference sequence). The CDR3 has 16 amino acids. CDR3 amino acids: CASSLSTSSTAYGYTF. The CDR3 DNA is TGTGCCAGCAGTTTATCGACTTCTTCGACGGCATATGGCTACACCTTC.

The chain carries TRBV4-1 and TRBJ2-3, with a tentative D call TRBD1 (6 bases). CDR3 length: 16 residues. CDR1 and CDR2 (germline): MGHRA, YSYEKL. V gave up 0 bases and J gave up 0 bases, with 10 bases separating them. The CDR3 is CASSQEGQPSTDTQYF. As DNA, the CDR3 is TGCGCCAGCAGCCAAGAGGGACAACCAAGCACAGATACGCAGTATTTT.

The CDR3 loop is CASSQDLASTDTQYF. The CDR3 DNA reads TGTGCCAGCAGCCAAGATCTGGCGAGCACAGATACGCAGTATTTT. V usage is TRBV3-1 (or the pseudogene TRBV3-2) and J usage is TRBJ2-3, with no clear D. Trimming shortened V by 0 bases and J by 0 bases, and 7 bases separated the two germline ends. The CDR3 extends over 15 amino acids. The germline V gene has CDR1 LGHDT and CDR2 YNNKEL (reference sequence).